In its sample, the clone carrying this T cell receptor (beta chain) was seen many times. Its target is unknown. The sample comes from a study of blood T cells in healthy people across ages. Study-wide points: Any conclusive comparison of naive versus antigen-experienced cells was prevented by using unsorted PBMCs.

PCR was performed a second time for about 6 to 12 cycles using a sample-barcoded 5' primer and a J-beta primer mix. Tagging of each cDNA molecule was performed by a template-switch adaptor with 12 random nucleotides. TCRdb called the 5' RACE reads again in MiXCR, with one record for every CDR3 protein. Of 550,000 to 700,000 distinct CDR3 sequences listed, about 26% are singletons. The draw of peripheral blood yielded roughly 9.4 milliliters from each donor. The extraction recovered at least 5.5 micrograms of total RNA per sample. The sequenced sample consisted of blood. The sequence derives from a woman aged 70-85 years in good health.

CDR3 coding DNA: TGCAGTGCTAGAGTCGAGGCTCGAGCCAAAAACATTCAGTACTTC. This codes for CSARVEARAKNIQYF. The chain uses TRBV20-1 and TRBJ2-4, with D hard to call. The germline gives CDR1 DFQATT, CDR2 SNEGSKA (reference sequence). The V and J ends lost 1 base and 0 bases respectively, with 10 bases between them. CDR3 length equals 15 residues.